This TCR beta chain was documented in a study of T cells in Graves' hyperthyroidism and ophthalmopathy. Study information: Before treatment of any kind, peripheral blood was taken at initial diagnosis.

Subjects aged 18 to 65 presented with newly diagnosed hyperthyroidism of less than 2 months' duration. The study excluded patients with uncontrolled infection, other autoimmune disease, pregnancy or lactation. Study-wide findings and caveats: Prediction of ophthalmopathy progression came a median around 6 months pre-onset.

CDR1 SQVTM and CDR2 ANQGSEA come from the germline V gene. The CDR3 is 13 residues long. Trimming shortened V by 7 bases and J by 6 bases, and 18 bases separated the two germline ends. This clonotype has just a few counts. The antigen remains undetermined. From RNA transcripts, TCR beta CDR3 regions were amplified. A first-round RT-PCR of the TCR CDR3 used the HTBI primer set. TCRdb fed the multiplex PCR reads into MiXCR, producing one record per CDR3 protein. The repertoire holds a few hundred thousand distinct CDR3 sequences, with more than 15% as singletons. The sequence was obtained from a woman aged 25 to 39 with Graves' hyperthyroidism. J is TRBJ1-1 and V is TRBV29-1; a weak D match, TRBD1 (6 bases). The sequenced sample was blood. The CDR3 DNA reads TGCAGCGCAGAGGACAGTTTATTTCCTGAAGCTTTCTTT. It yields the protein CSAEDSLFPEAFF.